The clone carrying this T cell receptor (beta chain) was observed a handful of times. Its specificity is not known. A junction end diverges from the germline sequence, so it may reflect a read error. The data were taken from a study of regulatory T cells in long-lasting Graves disease. Broader study findings: Fewer public clonotypes were shared by new patients (approximately 1,000) than by persistent patients (roughly 2,500).

Arm-PCR with iRepertoire HTBI primers amplified the CDR3 regions for these TCR beta libraries. TCRdb called the multiplex PCR reads again in MiXCR, with one record for every CDR3 protein. The table has fewer than 400,000 distinct CDR3 sequences, 20% seen once. As to time point: persistent/refractory GD, antithyroid drugs over 5 years with positive TRAb. RNA from PBMCs was the source of the TCR library. Approximately 8.2-milliliter peripheral blood samples went into EDTA tubes. This material consisted of peripheral blood mononuclear cells (PBMCs), taken when the disease was refractory, from a patient treated with antithyroid drugs. The TCR sequence derives from a female donor with Graves disease.

CDR3 region: CAIRPGTGTGVKTEAFF. Here the CDR3 DNA reads TGTGCCATCAGACCAGGTACCGGGACAGGGGTGAAAACTGAAGCTTTCTTT. The rearrangement joins TRBV10-3 to TRBJ1-1, with 10 nucleotides matching TRBD1. This CDR3 has 17 amino acids. CDR1 and CDR2 from the germline V gene are ENHRY and SYGVKD.